This T cell receptor (beta chain) was observed in a study of OX40 agonist ivuxolimab in advanced cancers. Study-level information: Ivuxolimab was administered intravenously to patients at 0.01 to 10 mg/kg every 2 weeks. General study findings and limits: Expanded clones belonging to CD8+ T cells outnumbered, on average, those of CD4+.

Method: immunoSEQ multiplex PCR; TCRdb's copy keeps in-frame clones and lacks some. The table shows about 77,000 clones, with roughly 85% occurring only once. As for this clone: Antigen: not known.

Prior autoimmune disease or systemic immunosuppression barred patients. Germline CDR1 and CDR2: LGHNA and YSLEER. The CDR3 runs to 15 residues. Trimming took off 2 bases at V and 13 bases at J, with 20 bases between the two ends. The rearrangement joins TRBV4-3 to TRBJ2-2, with TRBD2 as a possible D gene (6 bases). The TCR was taken from an adult with an advanced solid tumor such as melanoma, head and neck, liver or kidney cancer. The sample consisted of CD4+ or CD8+ T cells sorted from blood, taken in a trial of the OX40 agonist ivuxolimab. This chain's CDR3 is CASSQRVRLAGRLFF. The CDR3 DNA sequence: TGCGCCAGCAGCCAAAGGGTGAGGTTGGCGGGGCGGCTGTTTTTT.